The T cell receptor beta chain under discussion was sequenced for a study of beta chain features in type 1 diabetes. Background on the study: Across the samples, about 110,000,000 sorted cells were examined in total.

V was cut by 5 bases and J by 5 bases, with 10 bases left in between. There are 12 residues in the CDR3. The germline V gene encodes CDR1 SGHNT and CDR2 YYREEE (reference sequence). By way of CD45RO/CCR7/CD25/CD127/CD95/CD27, the CD4+ regulatory, stem cell-like memory, central memory and naive cells were sorted. Study-wide results and limits: Moderate but significant shortening of TCRB CDR3s was recorded in all four CD4+ subsets from Type 1 diabetes patients. The study left unresolved whether HLA type influences TCRB rearrangement.

This clone was detected only a few times. Antigen specificity is unknown. The authors reverse transcribed all of the isolated RNA, so sequencing captured expressed TCRB transcripts. The repertoire was sequenced with immunoSEQ multiplex PCR; TCRdb's copy has only in-frame clones and lacks some. The sample has some 500,000 clones, 10% to 12% seen once. Source material: naive CD4+ T cells from blood. This sequence was found in a woman under 30 in good health. The chain employs TRBV5-4 and TRBJ1-2; no reliable D call. The CDR3 spells CASRPIGYGYTF. The CDR3 DNA is TGTGCCAGCAGGCCTATAGGATATGGCTACACCTTC. The entire variable domain, with the rest obtained from reference TRBV5-4 and TRBJ1-2, is as follows: ETGVTQSPTHLIKTRGQQVTLRCSSQSGHNTVSWYQQALGQGPQFIFQYYREEENGRGNFPPRFSGLQFPNYSSELNVNALELDDSALYLCASRPIGYGYTFGSGTRLTVV.